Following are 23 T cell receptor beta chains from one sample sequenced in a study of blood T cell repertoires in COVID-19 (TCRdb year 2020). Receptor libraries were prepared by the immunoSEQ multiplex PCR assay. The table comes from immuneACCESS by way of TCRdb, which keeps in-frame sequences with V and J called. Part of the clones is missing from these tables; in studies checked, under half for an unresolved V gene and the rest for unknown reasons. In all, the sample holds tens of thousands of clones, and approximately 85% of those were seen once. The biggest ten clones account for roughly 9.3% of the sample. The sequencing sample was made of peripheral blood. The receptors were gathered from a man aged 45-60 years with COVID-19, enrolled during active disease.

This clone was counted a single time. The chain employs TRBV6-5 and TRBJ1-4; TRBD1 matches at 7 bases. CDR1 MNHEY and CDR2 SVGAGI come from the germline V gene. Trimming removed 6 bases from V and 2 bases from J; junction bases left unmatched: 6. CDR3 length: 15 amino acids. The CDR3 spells CASRLPGQTNEKLFF. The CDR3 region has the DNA TGTGCCAGCAGGTTGCCGGGACAGACTAATGAAAAACTGTTTTTT.

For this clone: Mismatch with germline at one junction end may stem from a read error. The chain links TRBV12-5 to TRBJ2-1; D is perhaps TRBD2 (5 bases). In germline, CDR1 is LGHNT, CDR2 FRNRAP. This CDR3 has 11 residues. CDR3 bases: TGTGCTAGTGGTTGGCCGCCCCCGGGAATCTTC. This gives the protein CASGWPPPGIF.

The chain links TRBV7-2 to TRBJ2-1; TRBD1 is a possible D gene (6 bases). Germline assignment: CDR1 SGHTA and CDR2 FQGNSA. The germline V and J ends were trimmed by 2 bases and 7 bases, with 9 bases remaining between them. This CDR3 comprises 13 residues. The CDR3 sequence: CASSLNRVNEQFF. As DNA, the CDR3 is TGTGCCAGCAGCTTAAACAGGGTGAATGAGCAGTTCTTC.

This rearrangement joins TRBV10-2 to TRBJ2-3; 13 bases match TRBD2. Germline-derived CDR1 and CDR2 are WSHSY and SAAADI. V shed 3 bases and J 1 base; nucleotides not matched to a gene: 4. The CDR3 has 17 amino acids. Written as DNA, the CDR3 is TGCGCCAGCAGTGAACTAGCGGGAGGGTTGGGCACAGATACGCAGTATTTT. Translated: CASSELAGGLGTDTQYF.

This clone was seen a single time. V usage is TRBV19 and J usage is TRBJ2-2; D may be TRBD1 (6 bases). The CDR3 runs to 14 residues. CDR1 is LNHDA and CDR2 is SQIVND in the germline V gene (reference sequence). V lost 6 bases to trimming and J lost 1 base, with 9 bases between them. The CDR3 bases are TGTGCCAGTAGGCCGACAGGGAACACCGGGGAGCTGTTTTTT. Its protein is CASRPTGNTGELFF.

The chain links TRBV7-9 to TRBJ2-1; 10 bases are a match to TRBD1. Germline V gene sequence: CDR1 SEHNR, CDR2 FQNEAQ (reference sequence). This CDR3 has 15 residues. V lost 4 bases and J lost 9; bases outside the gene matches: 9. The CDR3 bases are TGTGCCAGCAGCTCACACTCCGGGACAGGGGTTGAGCAGTTCTTC. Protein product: CASSSHSGTGVEQFF.

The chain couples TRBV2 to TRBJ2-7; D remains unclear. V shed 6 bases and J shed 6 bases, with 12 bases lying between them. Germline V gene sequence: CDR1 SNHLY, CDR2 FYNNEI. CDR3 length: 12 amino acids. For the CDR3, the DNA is TGTGCCAGCAGCCCCCCCCGTAGCGAGCAGTACTTC. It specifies CASSPPRSEQYF. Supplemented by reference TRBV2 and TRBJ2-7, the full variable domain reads EPEVTQTPSHQVTQMGQEVILRCVPISNHLYFYWYRQILGQKVEFLVSFYNNEISEKSEIFDDQFSVERPDGSNFTLKIRSTKLEDSAMYFCASSPPRSEQYFGPGTRLTVT.

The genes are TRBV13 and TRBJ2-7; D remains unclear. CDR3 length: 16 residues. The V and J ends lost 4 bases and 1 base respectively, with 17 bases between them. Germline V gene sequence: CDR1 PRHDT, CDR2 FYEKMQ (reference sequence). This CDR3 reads CASSYRLQSKSYEQYF. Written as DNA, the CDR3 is TGTGCCAGCAGCTATAGACTCCAGTCAAAGTCCTACGAGCAGTACTTC.

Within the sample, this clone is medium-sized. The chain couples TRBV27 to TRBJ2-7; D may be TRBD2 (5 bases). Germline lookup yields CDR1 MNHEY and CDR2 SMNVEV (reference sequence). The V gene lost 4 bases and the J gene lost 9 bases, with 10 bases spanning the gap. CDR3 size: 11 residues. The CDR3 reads CASSSGLVQYF. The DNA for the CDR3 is TGTGCCAGCAGTTCCGGACTCGTGCAGTACTTC.

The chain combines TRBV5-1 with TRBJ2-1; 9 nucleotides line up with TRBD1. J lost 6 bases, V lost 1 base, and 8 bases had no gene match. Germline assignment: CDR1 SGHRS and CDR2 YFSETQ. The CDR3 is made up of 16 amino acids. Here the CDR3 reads CASSLYGTGPSNEQFF. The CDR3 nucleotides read TGCGCCAGCAGCTTGTATGGGACAGGGCCCTCCAATGAGCAGTTCTTC.

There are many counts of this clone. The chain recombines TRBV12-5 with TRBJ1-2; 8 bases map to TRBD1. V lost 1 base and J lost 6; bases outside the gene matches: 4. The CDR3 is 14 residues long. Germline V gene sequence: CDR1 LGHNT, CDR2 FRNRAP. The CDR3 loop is CASGLGTGSNGYTF. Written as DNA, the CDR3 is TGTGCTAGTGGTTTGGGGACAGGGAGTAATGGCTACACCTTC.

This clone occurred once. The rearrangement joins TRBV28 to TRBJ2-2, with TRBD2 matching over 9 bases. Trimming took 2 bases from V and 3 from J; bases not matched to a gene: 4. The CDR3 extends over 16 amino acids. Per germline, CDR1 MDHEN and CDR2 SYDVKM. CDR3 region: CASSLISSGDTGELFF. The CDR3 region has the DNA TGTGCCAGCAGTTTAATCTCTAGCGGGGACACCGGGGAGCTGTTTTTT.

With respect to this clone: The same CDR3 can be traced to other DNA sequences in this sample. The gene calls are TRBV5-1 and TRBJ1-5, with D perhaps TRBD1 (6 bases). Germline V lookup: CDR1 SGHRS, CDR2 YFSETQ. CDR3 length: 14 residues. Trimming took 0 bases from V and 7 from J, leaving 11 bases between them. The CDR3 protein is CASSLEGGLQPQHF. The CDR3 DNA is TGCGCCAGCAGCTTGGAGGGGGGGCTACAGCCCCAGCATTTT.

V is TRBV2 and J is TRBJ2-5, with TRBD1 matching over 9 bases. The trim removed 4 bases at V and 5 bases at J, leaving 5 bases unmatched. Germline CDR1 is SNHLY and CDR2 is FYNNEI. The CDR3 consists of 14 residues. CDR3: CASSGTGVGETQYF. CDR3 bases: TGTGCCAGCAGTGGGACAGGGGTCGGCGAGACCCAGTACTTC.

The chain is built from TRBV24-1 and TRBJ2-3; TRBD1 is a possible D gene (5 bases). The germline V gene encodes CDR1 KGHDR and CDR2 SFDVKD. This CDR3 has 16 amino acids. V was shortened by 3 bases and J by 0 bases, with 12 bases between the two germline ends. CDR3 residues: CATSDPGPGSTDTQYF. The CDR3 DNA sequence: TGTGCCACCAGTGATCCAGGGCCCGGTAGCACAGATACGCAGTATTTT.

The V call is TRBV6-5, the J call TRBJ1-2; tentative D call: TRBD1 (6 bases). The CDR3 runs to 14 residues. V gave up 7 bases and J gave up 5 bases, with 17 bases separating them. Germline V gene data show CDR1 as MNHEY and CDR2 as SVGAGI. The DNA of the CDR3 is TGTGCCAGCACCCTAGGGGGGGTCGGGTATGGCTACACCTTC. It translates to CASTLGGVGYGYTF.

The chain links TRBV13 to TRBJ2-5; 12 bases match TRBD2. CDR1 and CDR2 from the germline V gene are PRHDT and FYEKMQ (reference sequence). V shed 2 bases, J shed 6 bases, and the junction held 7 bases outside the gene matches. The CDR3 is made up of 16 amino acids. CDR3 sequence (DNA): TGTGCCAGCAGCTTAACACTAGCGGGAGGAGTACAGACCCAGTACTTC. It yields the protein CASSLTLAGGVQTQYF.

The CDR3 sequence: CASSQGLPTGPNSPLHF. The CDR3 region has the DNA TGTGCCAGCAGCCAAGGTCTTCCGACAGGACCTAATTCACCCCTCCACTTT. This chain links TRBV3-1 (or the pseudogene TRBV3-2) with TRBJ1-6; D is perhaps TRBD1 (6 bases). The germline CDR1 and CDR2 sequences are LGHDT and YNNKEL (reference sequence). V lost 1 base and J lost 6, with 16 bases in between. CDR3 length: 17 amino acids.

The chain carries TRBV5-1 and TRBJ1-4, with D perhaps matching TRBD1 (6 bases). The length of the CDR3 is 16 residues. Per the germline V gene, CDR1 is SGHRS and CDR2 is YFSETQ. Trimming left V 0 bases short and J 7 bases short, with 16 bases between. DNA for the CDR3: TGCGCCAGCAGCTTGGAACAGACAGGCCGGAGTGAAAAACTGTTTTTT. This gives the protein CASSLEQTGRSEKLFF. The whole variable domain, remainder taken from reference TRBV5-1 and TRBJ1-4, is KAGVTQTPRYLIKTRGQQVTLSCSPISGHRSVSWYQQTPGQGLQFLFEYFSETQRNKGNFPGRFSGRQFSNSRSEMNVSTLELGDSALYLCASSLEQTGRSEKLFFGSGTQLSVL.

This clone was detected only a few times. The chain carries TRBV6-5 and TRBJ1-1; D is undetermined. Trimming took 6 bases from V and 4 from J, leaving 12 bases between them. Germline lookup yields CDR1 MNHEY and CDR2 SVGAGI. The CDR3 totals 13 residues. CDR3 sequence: CASSLLPGTEAFF. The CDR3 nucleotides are TGTGCCAGCAGCCTACTGCCCGGCACTGAAGCTTTCTTT.

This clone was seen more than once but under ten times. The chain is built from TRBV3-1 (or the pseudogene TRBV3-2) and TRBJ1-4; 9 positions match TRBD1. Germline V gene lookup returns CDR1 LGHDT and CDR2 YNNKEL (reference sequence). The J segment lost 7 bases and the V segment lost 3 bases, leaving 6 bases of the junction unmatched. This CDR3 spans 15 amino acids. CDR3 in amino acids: CASSQPTGGSEKLFF. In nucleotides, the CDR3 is TGTGCCAGCAGCCAGCCAACAGGGGGCAGTGAAAAACTGTTTTTT.

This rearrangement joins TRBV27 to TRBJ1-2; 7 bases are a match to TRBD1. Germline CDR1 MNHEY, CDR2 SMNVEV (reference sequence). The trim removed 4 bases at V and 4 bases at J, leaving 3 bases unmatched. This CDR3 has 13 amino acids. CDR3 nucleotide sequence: TGTGCCAGCAGTTATAGGGGGCTCTATGGCTACACCTTC. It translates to CASSYRGLYGYTF.

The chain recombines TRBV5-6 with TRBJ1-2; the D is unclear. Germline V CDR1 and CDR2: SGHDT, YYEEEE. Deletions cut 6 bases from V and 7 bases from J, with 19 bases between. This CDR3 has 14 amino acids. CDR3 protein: CASTLPGPAGGYTF. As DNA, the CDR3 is TGTGCCAGCACCCTTCCTGGTCCAGCGGGTGGCTACACCTTC.